A single T cell receptor beta chain is shown here with its context. The sample belongs to a study of cytomegalovirus exposure and HLA in healthy donors. PCR primers comprised 60 Vbeta and 13 Jbeta primers. Clones were read by immunoSEQ multiplex PCR, and TCRdb kept only the in-frame ones, dropping some. The table shows about 91,000 clones, with around nine tenths occurring only once. The germline gives CDR1 LNHDA, CDR2 SQIVND (reference sequence). The CDR3 has 14 amino acids. Trimming left V 8 bases short and J 1 base short, with 15 bases between. The source of this sequence is a man younger than 40 in good health and CMV-seropositive. The chain has TRBV19 and TRBJ2-7; D gene unclear. Sequences were obtained from PBMCs. The DNA for the CDR3 is TGTGCCAGTCTCTCTAACGAAGCGTCCTACGAGCAGTACTTC. Amino acid sequence: CASLSNEASYEQYF.